This TCR beta chain was sequenced for a study of CD8 T cells in Susac syndrome. V lost 7 bases to trimming and J lost 0 bases; unmatched junction nucleotides: 13. Germline V gene lookup returns CDR1 MDHEN and CDR2 SYDVKM. This CDR3 contains 17 residues. Reverse transcription of 0.5 to 1 ug RNA was performed with random hexamers. TCRdb called the immunoSEQ multiplex PCR reads again in MiXCR, with one record for every CDR3 protein. The sample has about 80,000 distinct CDR3 sequences; around 94% are singletons. Patients with Susac syndrome met diagnostic criteria defined recently for definite or probable disease.

This sequence was found in a human donor with Susac syndrome. Sample: CD8+ T cells from PBMCs. This sequence joins TRBV28 and TRBJ2-5; 8 bases map to TRBD1. The CDR3 loop is CASTSSPGGQYQETQYF. CDR3 bases: TGTGCCAGCACCTCGTCCCCAGGGGGCCAGTACCAAGAGACCCAGTACTTC.